These T cell receptor beta chains were read from a single sample in a study of beta chain features in type 1 diabetes. Method: immunoSEQ multiplex PCR; TCRdb's copy keeps in-frame clones and lacks some. The table shows 250,000 to 300,000 clones, with around 15% occurring only once. The material sequenced was naive CD4+ T cells from blood. The receptors here all came from a man aged 30 to 45 with type 1 diabetes. CDR3s leave out the opening cysteine and the closing phenylalanine or tryptophan.

j_call: TRBJ2-4; v_call: TRBV7-8; cdr3_aa: ASSNRQGAGKNIQY
j_call: TRBJ1-1; v_call: TRBV5-1; cdr3_aa: ASSSQGGEAEAF
j_call: TRBJ2-2; v_call: TRBV9; cdr3_aa: ASSVTSGSAGTGELF
j_call: TRBJ2-7; v_call: TRBV28; cdr3_aa: ASSFWEGYEQY
j_call: TRBJ2-1; v_call: TRBV25-1; cdr3_aa: ASSDRTSVGNEQF
j_call: TRBJ2-1; v_call: TRBV11-1; cdr3_aa: ASSLVAGRFNEQF
j_call: TRBJ1-2; v_call: TRBV5-4; cdr3_aa: ASSHRTGFNYGYT
j_call: TRBJ1-2; v_call: TRBV28; cdr3_aa: ASSNPGGNYGYT
j_call: TRBJ1-5; v_call: TRBV15; cdr3_aa: ATSRDTDQPQH
j_call: TRBJ2-4; v_call: TRBV7-9; cdr3_aa: ANEPGLATNIQY
j_call: TRBJ2-1; v_call: TRBV9; cdr3_aa: ASRAGLAGVGEQF
j_call: TRBJ2-3; v_call: TRBV5-1; cdr3_aa: ASREQGAADTQY
j_call: TRBJ2-1; v_call: TRBV6-1; cdr3_aa: ASSFAGGPYNEQF
j_call: TRBJ2-3; v_call: TRBV29-1; cdr3_aa: SVEPLAGGADTQY
j_call: TRBJ2-7; v_call: TRBV7-3; cdr3_aa: ASSSGGGNEQY
j_call: TRBJ2-3; v_call: TRBV28; cdr3_aa: ASIPSGKVDTQY
j_call: TRBJ2-2; v_call: TRBV7-9; cdr3_aa: ASSLPVIGQGATGELF
j_call: TRBJ1-2; v_call: TRBV29-1; cdr3_aa: SVQTAQGRGYT
j_call: TRBJ2-1; v_call: TRBV9; cdr3_aa: ASSVLAGDNEQF
j_call: TRBJ2-5; v_call: TRBV4-1; cdr3_aa: ASSPYELALGQETQY
j_call: TRBJ2-7; v_call: TRBV9; cdr3_aa: ASSVAPGAYEQY
j_call: TRBJ1-5; v_call: TRBV30; cdr3_aa: AWSQTGTQPQH
j_call: TRBJ2-5; v_call: TRBV7-3; cdr3_aa: ASSLAGWEETQY
j_call: TRBJ2-3; v_call: TRBV18; cdr3_aa: ASSPLGPQGDTQY
j_call: TRBJ2-7; v_call: TRBV18; cdr3_aa: ASSPQGGNSYEQY
j_call: TRBJ2-7; v_call: TRBV10-3; cdr3_aa: AIREGQVDEQY
j_call: TRBJ2-7; v_call: TRBV5-1; cdr3_aa: ASSAQGYEQY
j_call: NA; v_call: TRBV7-9; cdr3_aa: ASSPTSGSHEQY
j_call: TRBJ1-2; v_call: TRBV7-2; cdr3_aa: ASSGTGLPYGYT
j_call: TRBJ1-5; v_call: TRBV28; cdr3_aa: ASSSGRYSNQPQH
j_call: TRBJ2-5; v_call: TRBV5-1; cdr3_aa: ASSRGLAGEQETQY
j_call: TRBJ2-5; v_call: TRBV4-1; cdr3_aa: ASSRSSGSPQETQY
j_call: TRBJ2-5; v_call: TRBV28; cdr3_aa: ASTSGNQETQY
j_call: TRBJ1-5; v_call: TRBV29-1; cdr3_aa: SVTGADGNQPQH
j_call: TRBJ2-1; v_call: TRBV9; cdr3_aa: ASSFRTTSYNEQF
j_call: TRBJ1-1; v_call: TRBV19; cdr3_aa: ASSKGATEAF
j_call: TRBJ1-1; v_call: TRBV5-5; cdr3_aa: ASTLTGNTEAF
j_call: TRBJ1-1; v_call: TRBV7-9; cdr3_aa: ASSWGTGNTEAF
j_call: TRBJ2-2; v_call: TRBV4-2; cdr3_aa: ASSRWTSGSTGELF
j_call: TRBJ2-7; v_call: TRBV7-3; cdr3_aa: ASSPQNWSDEQY
j_call: TRBJ2-1; v_call: TRBV10-3; cdr3_aa: AISASSGNYNEQF
j_call: TRBJ2-7; v_call: TRBV2; cdr3_aa: ASSNLAGDAEQY
j_call: TRBJ1-5; v_call: TRBV28; cdr3_aa: ASSLTGGRQPQH
j_call: TRBJ2-7; v_call: TRBV28; cdr3_aa: ASSSSIILGQY
j_call: TRBJ2-5; v_call: TRBV5-8; cdr3_aa: ASSLRGDGQETQY
j_call: TRBJ2-7; v_call: TRBV30; cdr3_aa: AWSVEGRQY
j_call: TRBJ2-1; v_call: TRBV14; cdr3_aa: ASSMDRGGEQF
j_call: TRBJ1-4; v_call: TRBV7-2; cdr3_aa: ASSLVYLGGNEKLF